The TCR beta chain described here comes from a study of blood T cell repertoires in COVID-19. Study overall: Donors in the United States, Italy and Spain gave samples during acute or convalescent COVID-19.

The CDR3 loop spans 15 amino acids. V lost 4 bases to trimming and J lost 4 bases; unmatched junction nucleotides: 8. Germline values: CDR1 SGHDT, CDR2 YYEEEE. The data were produced by immunoSEQ multiplex PCR, yet TCRdb's version contains in-frame clones alone and is incomplete. The sample records some 360,000 clones, roughly 90% being singletons. In terms of age and location, participants ranged from about 18 to 95 years and lived in approximately 26 US areas. Categorization into cohorts depended on clinical history that participants reported. The sample comprised PBMCs or T cells enriched from blood (not recorded which). V and J are TRBV5-6 and TRBJ2-3; 8 bases map to TRBD2. The sequence derives from a woman aged 30 to 39 who had been exposed to COVID-19. Written as DNA, the CDR3 is TGTGCCAGCAGCCCTGGGGCCGGGAGGGCAGATACGCAGTATTTT. Protein product: CASSPGAGRADTQYF.